These 5 T cell receptor beta chains came from one sample sequenced in a study of CXCR3-negative and CXCR3-positive naive CD8 T cells (dated by TCRdb to between 2019 and 2020). Sequencing relied on a NextSeq 550. The Human TCR Profiling Kit (MiLaboratory) was used to prepare UMI-labeled 5' RACE TRB cDNA libraries. TCRdb reprocessed the reads, so every CDR3 protein sequence counts as one entry and DNA is not shown. The sample table gives 150,000 or so distinct CDR3 sequences. The ten largest make up nearly 0.5% of the sample. Summary of the overall study and its limitations: TRB CDR3s from CXCR3-positive naive cells showed higher hydrophobicity (lower Kidera factor 4), lower energy, and higher strength and volume indices than CXCR3-negative naive cells.

Antigens for these TCRs are unknown. The source material was naive CXCR3+ CD8+ T cells from blood. The cell subset or site tag for this specimen amounts to: CD45RO-CCR7+CD27+CD95- naive CD8+ T cells expressing CXCR3 (TNR3+). Receptors were obtained from a human donor in good health. Some clones in this sample may be carry-over from other donors' samples.

The chain carries TRBV4-1 and TRBJ2-7; TCRdb's assignment of TRBD1 cannot be checked, as there is no DNA. The germline gives CDR1 MGHRA, CDR2 YSYEKL. CDR3 size: 15 residues. The CDR3 reads CASSQLPGQGDEQYF.

Here the CDR3 reads CASWGQDPDRGQETQYF. The J gene is TRBJ2-5, the V gene TRBV7-9; TCRdb's D gene call, TRBD1, goes unchecked for lack of DNA. CDR1 and CDR2 from the germline V gene are SEHNR and FQNEAQ (reference sequence). The CDR3 runs 17 residues.

The chain uses TRBV7-8 and TRBJ2-7; lacking DNA, the TRBD1 call made by TCRdb goes unchecked. Germline V gene lookup returns CDR1 SGHVS and CDR2 FQNEAQ. The CDR3 is 14 amino acids. The CDR3 reads CASSLGNRVREQYF.

The chain employs TRBV6-4 and TRBJ2-7; the D call of TRBD1 rests on TCRdb alone, since no DNA is present to check it. The CDR3 loop spans 11 amino acids. CDR1 is MRHNA, CDR2 SNTAGT, per germline. The CDR3 loop reads CASSLRGEQYF.

The chain links TRBV29-1 to TRBJ1-3; there is no DNA to check the TCRdb D call of TRBD1. The CDR3 is made up of 13 amino acids. Germline V gene data show CDR1 as SQVTM and CDR2 as ANQGSEA. The CDR3 protein is CSVALDRGDTIYF.